A selection of T cell receptor beta chains follows, all from one sample in a study of blood T cell repertoires in COVID-19. Some clones are missing from TCRdb's copy, which holds only in-frame ones; the method was immunoSEQ multiplex PCR. The data contain about 380,000 clones, roughly 87% of them seen just once; the ten biggest clones take up about 2.7%. The sequenced material came from PBMCs or T cells enriched from blood (not recorded which). Source of these receptors: a woman aged 30 to 39 who had recovered from COVID-19. CDR3s include the opening cysteine and the closing phenylalanine or tryptophan. Fields, in order: clone size, V gene, J gene, D gene, CDR3 DNA, CDR3 protein. A D gene is named only where the DNA matches it firmly. Part of the rows lack a size; the others show once, few, many or a class for expanded clones.

.,TRBV19,TRBJ2-7,.,TGTGCCAGTAGTACTAGCGCAGCACTCTACGAGCAGTACTTC,CASSTSAALYEQYF
.,TRBV12-3/TRBV12-4,TRBJ1-2,.,TGTGCCAGCAGGTCAGGGAACATCGGGGGCTACACCTTC,CASRSGNIGGYTF
.,TRBV5-1,TRBJ1-2,TRBD1,TGCGCCAGCAGCTGGGGGACAGGCGAGACGGCCGGTGGCTACACCTTC,CASSWGTGETAGGYTF
few,TRBV30,TRBJ1-2,TRBD1,TGTGCACAGGGGGCGCGGGTCTATGGCTACACCTTC,CAQGARVYGYTF
few,TRBV5-1,TRBJ1-6,TRBD1,TGCGCCAGCAGCTTAACCGGGACAGGGAGTTCCTATAATTCACCCCTCCACTTT,CASSLTGTGSSYNSPLHF
.,TRBV7-6,TRBJ2-5,.,TGTGCCAGCTCTGGCAGGGTCGGCCTGGAGACCCAGTACTTC,CASSGRVGLETQYF
.,TRBV5-4,TRBJ1-1,TRBD1,TGTGCCAGCCGGACAGGGGGCGAGAAAACTGAAGCTTTCTTT,CASRTGGEKTEAFF
.,TRBV5-4,TRBJ2-2,TRBD2,TGTGCCAGCAGCTTGGGCCCGCGGGAGGGCACCGGGGAGCTGTTTTTT,CASSLGPREGTGELFF
.,TRBV16,TRBJ1-2,TRBD1,TGTGCCAGCAGCCAATCGGGGGACAGCCTCTATGGCTACACCTTC,CASSQSGDSLYGYTF
.,TRBV7-8,TRBJ1-4,TRBD1,TGTGCCAGCAGCTCACGACAGGGGGAAGTCACCTGGGAAAAACTGTTTTTT,CASSSRQGEVTWEKLFF
.,TRBV9,TRBJ2-1,TRBD2,TGTGCCAGCAGCGCAGCCCGCGGGAGAAACAATGAGCAGTTCTTC,CASSAARGRNNEQFF
once,TRBV29-1,TRBJ2-1,.,TGCAGCGTCGCCGACTCATACAATGAGCAGTTCTTC,CSVADSYNEQFF
.,TRBV7-9,TRBJ2-1,.,TGTGCCAGCAGTCTAGGCGTGGGCTCCTACAATGAGCAGTTCTTC,CASSLGVGSYNEQFF
once,TRBV6-5,TRBJ1-5,TRBD1,TGTGCCAGCGCTCAACAGGGGCATCAGCTTCGGCCCCAGCATTTT,CASAQQGHQLRPQHF
once,TRBV6-4,TRBJ2-1,TRBD2,TGTGCCAGCAGTGACGGCGGGAGGGCCGGTGGGAGGGATGAGCAGTTCTTC,CASSDGGRAGGRDEQFF
.,TRBV23-1,TRBJ1-1,.,TGCGCCAGCACAACCCTAGGGCAGACGGGGGCTTTCTTT,CASTTLGQTGAFF
.,TRBV28,TRBJ2-5,TRBD2,TGTGCCAGCAGTTGGGTTCGAGCGGGAAGCCAAGAGACCCAGTACTTC,CASSWVRAGSQETQYF
.,TRBV4-2,TRBJ2-7,TRBD2,TGTGCCAGCAGCCAAGAACTAGCGGGAGGACTCGAGCAGTACTTC,CASSQELAGGLEQYF
.,TRBV27,TRBJ2-1,TRBD2,TGTGCCAGCAGTTGGGGACTAGCGGTTTCGGAGCAGTTCTTC,CASSWGLAVSEQFF
.,TRBV12-3/TRBV12-4,TRBJ2-5,.,TGTGCCAGCAGTCCCCGGGAGACCCAGTACTTC,CASSPRETQYF
.,TRBV6-1,TRBJ2-7,TRBD1,TGTGCCAGCAGTGACACCGGGACAGGGGGTAAGTCGACCTACGAGCAGTACTTC,CASSDTGTGGKSTYEQYF
.,TRBV5-1,TRBJ1-4,.,TGCGCCAGCAGCGAAAACGCAGGGGTGACTGAAAAACTGTTTTTT,CASSENAGVTEKLFF
.,TRBV6-5,TRBJ1-2,.,TGTGCCAGCAAGGGAGTTTATGGCTACACCTTC,CASKGVYGYTF
.,TRBV5-4,TRBJ2-2,TRBD1,TGTGCCAGCAGCCCCAGACAGGGCTGGGACACCGGGGAGCTGTTTTTT,CASSPRQGWDTGELFF
.,TRBV28,TRBJ1-4,.,TGTGCCAGCAGCCGTCGGGAGGCCTGGGTGTTTTTT,CASSRREAWVFF
.,TRBV18,TRBJ1-4,TRBD1,TGTGCCAGCACACCCGGGACAGGGTTTCGGGGCAATGAAAAACTGTTTTTT,CASTPGTGFRGNEKLFF
.,TRBV5-6,TRBJ2-7,.,TGTGCCAGCAGCGCATCCGGGACACTCGATTACGAGCAGTACTTC,CASSASGTLDYEQYF
.,TRBV9,TRBJ1-1,TRBD1,TGTGCCAGCAGCGCGACAGGGTTTGGAACTGAAGCTTTCTTT,CASSATGFGTEAFF
.,TRBV6-5,TRBJ2-3,TRBD2,TGTGCCAGCAGTAGCGGGAGGGCTGCCACAGATACGCAGTATTTT,CASSSGRAATDTQYF
.,TRBV5-1,TRBJ1-1,TRBD1,TGCGCCAGCAGCTCAACAGGGGGCATCGACACTGAAGCTTTCTTT,CASSSTGGIDTEAFF
.,TRBV3-1/TRBV3-2,TRBJ1-5,.,TGTGCCAGCAGCCAAGATGTAGGGGGTCAGCCCCAGCATTTT,CASSQDVGGQPQHF
once,TRBV12-3/TRBV12-4,TRBJ1-1,.,TGTGCCAGCAGGTTCGGTGCTGAAGCTTTCTTT,CASRFGAEAFF
.,TRBV3-1/TRBV3-2,TRBJ2-4,.,TGTGCCAGCAGCCAATATGAGGCAGAACTAGCCAAAAACATTCAGTACTTC,CASSQYEAELAKNIQYF
.,TRBV13,TRBJ1-3,.,TGTGCCAGCAGTTTTTTAGGAAACACCATATATTTT,CASSFLGNTIYF
.,TRBV5-1,TRBJ2-3,TRBD2,TGCGCCAGAGGGACTAGCGAAGGCCTCACAGATACGCAGTATTTT,CARGTSEGLTDTQYF
.,TRBV27,TRBJ2-2,TRBD2,TGTGCCACTCGGGCTAGCGGGACCACCGGGGAGCTGTTTTTT,CATRASGTTGELFF